This paragraph covers one T cell receptor (beta chain) sequence. The antigen this receptor binds is unknown. Base-call qualities are not available, and no considerably larger clone is one nucleotide away. The immunoSEQ Assay, a bias-controlled multiplex PCR, was used to amplify TCRbeta CDR3 regions from genomic DNA. On the authors' methods: Nucleated cell counts per sample were estimated from amplification of reference gene primers within the assay. To quantify the absolute abundance of each unique TCRbeta CDR3 rearrangement, sequence reads were collapsed and filtered. For each sample, productive Simpson clonality was calculated as the square root of Simpson's diversity index over productive rearrangements. Imported from immuneACCESS, the table was reduced by TCRdb to in-frame sequences with V and J called. These copies leave out some clones; in studies compared against another copy, an unresolved V gene accounts for under half, and the cause of the remainder is not known. For V, J and clone size, that table is used; D and trimming come from the DNA. In this sample the table shows 490,000 or so clones, around nine tenths of which occur a single time. The ten largest clones capture around 7.9% of the sample.

Participants in the prospective study were enrolled through a virtual design, were aged roughly 18 to 100 years, and lived in roughly 24 United States geographic areas. Cohort assignment in the prospective study relied on participant-reported clinical history from a screening survey and a study questionnaire. ImmuneRACE Cohort 3 recovered participants were defined by two consecutive negative NP/OP PCR tests, healthcare professional clearance, or symptom resolution. Mobile phlebotomists in the prospective study collected whole blood, serum and a nasopharyngeal or oropharyngeal swab from every participant. Prospective study participants could optionally give additional blood draws and questionnaires over an approximately two-month period. Blood samples from the prospective study were shipped frozen or at room temperature prior to DNA extraction. The entry originates in a study of blood T cell repertoires in COVID-19 (dated by TCRdb to between 2020 and 2021). For the study in its entirety: Samples from collaborators originated in the United States, Italy and Spain and spanned both the acute and convalescent phases of COVID-19. The prospective study material was composed of cDNA or gDNA derived from T cells, B-cell-depleted T cells, or PBMCs. Subjects who had been exposed to COVID-19, were actively infected with it, or had recovered from it provided the deeply sampled blood TCRbeta repertoires that made up the dataset. The repertoires were released in a freely available public database intended as a resource for research on the immune response to SARS-CoV-2. Samples were obtained from the ongoing ImmuneRACE study (first 160 participants) and from 950 to 1,500 subjects provided by 6 global collaborators. Nearly every sample came with metadata listing a de-identified subject ID, COVID-19 status, age in years and sex. Where HLA class I and class II types were available, the types were taken from metadata supplied by the sample provider, not from assay-based typing.

Including the terminal cysteine and phenylalanine, the CDR3 comprises 15 residues. Only the CDR3 portion is preserved as DNA: 45 bases, with reading frame beginning at the first base. CDR1 and CDR2 were assigned from the germline V gene (reference sequence) as MNHEY and SMNVEV. From V the trimming removes 6 bases and from J it removes 11 bases, while the gene matches leave 11 bases of the junction unaccounted for. Paper-wide results and their limitations: The quantity of clinical and demographic metadata differed by source and by participant and was supplied without curation.

Sequencing was performed on PBMCs or T cells enriched from blood (not recorded which). Recombination linked TRBV27 to TRBJ1-4, with 11 bases in between that match TRBD1. The clonotype comes from an older woman who had recovered from COVID-19. The sequenced DNA: TGTGCCAGCAGCCTCGGCGGACAGGGGGCGAACAAACTGTTTTTT. The translation is CASSLGGQGANKLFF. With all but the CDR3 taken from the reference TRBV27 and TRBJ1-4 genes, the full variable domain is: EAQVTQNPRYLITVTGKKLTVTCSQNMNHEYMSWYRQDPGLGLRQIYYSMNVEVTDKGDVPEGYKVSRKEKRNFPLILESPSPNQTSLYFCASSLGGQGANKLFFGSGTQLSVL.